The 4 T cell receptor beta chains reported below all come from one sample, sequenced in a study of blood T cell repertoires in COVID-19. Profiled with immunoSEQ multiplex PCR; TCRdb holds only in-frame clones, not every one. The profile shows about 95,000 clones, about nine tenths of them singletons. The sequencing input was peripheral blood. Receptors were obtained from a man aged 60-69 years with COVID-19, enrolled during active disease.

V and J are TRBV30 and TRBJ1-6; D may be TRBD1 (5 bases). Germline V gives CDR1 GTSNPN, CDR2 SVGIG (reference sequence). This CDR3 is 14 amino acids long. Trimming took 3 bases from V and 6 from J, leaving 12 bases between them. In DNA, the CDR3 is TGTGCCTGGAGGACAGATGAAATTAATTCACCCCTCCACTTT. It specifies CAWRTDEINSPLHF. Supplemented by reference TRBV30 and TRBJ1-6, the full variable domain reads SQTIHQWPATLVQPVGSPLSLECTVEGTSNPNLYWYRQAAGRGLQLLFYSVGIGQISSEVPQNLSASRPQDRQFILSSKKLLLSDSGFYLCAWRTDEINSPLHFGNGTRLTVT.

The chain combines TRBV15 with TRBJ2-6; D possibly corresponds to TRBD2 (6 bases). This CDR3 has 17 amino acids. Trimming cost V 1 base and J 0 bases, with 10 bases left between them. Per germline, CDR1 LNHNV and CDR2 YYDKDF (reference sequence). Here the CDR3 reads CATSRVGRSSGANVLTF. The DNA of the CDR3 is TGTGCCACCAGCAGAGTAGGGAGGAGCTCTGGGGCCAACGTCCTGACTTTC.

Points on this clone: The sample carries other DNA sequences with the same CDR3. The chain joins TRBV12-3 or TRBV12-4 to TRBJ1-1; D is ambiguous. Trimming cost V 0 bases and J 1 base, with 3 bases left between them. The CDR3 runs to 13 residues. The CDR3 is CASSLAANTEAFF. The DNA for the CDR3 is TGTGCCAGCAGTTTAGCGGCGAACACTGAAGCTTTCTTT.

This chain links TRBV21-1 with TRBJ2-1; no check of the table's D call, TRBD1, against the DNA was made. TRBV21-1 is designated a pseudogene. This CDR3 is 16 amino acids long. CDR3 region: CASSKPGTGPGYEQFF. The CDR3 DNA follows: TGTGCCAGCAGCAAACCCGGGACAGGGCCTGGTTATGAGCAGTTCTTC.